This TCR beta chain was captured in a study of the immune and genomic landscape of osteosarcoma. Germline loops: CDR1 LNHNV, CDR2 YYDKDF (reference sequence). The CDR3 is made up of 15 amino acids. V lost 0 bases to trimming and J lost 5 bases, with 14 bases between them. The table came from immunoSEQ multiplex PCR; TCRdb's copy has only in-frame clones and leaves some out. This table holds about 1,100 clones, 50% to 70% found once. The origin of this receptor is a man aged 65-85 years with osteosarcoma. V is TRBV15 and J is TRBJ2-7, with TRBD2 as a possible D gene (6 bases). Input material: tumor tissue from a local recurrence in the femur. CDR3 DNA: TGTGCCACCAGCAGAGATCTCGGTGGCGGGAACGAGCAGTACTTC. Amino acids: CATSRDLGGGNEQYF.